This T cell receptor beta chain emerged from a study of T cell repertoires in cytomegalovirus infection. Turning to the study itself: Recently identified HLA-C-restricted CMV epitopes were among the peptides used.

The V end was cut by 3 bases, the J end by 5 bases, with 11 bases between. Germline V gene lookup returns CDR1 DFQATT and CDR2 SNEGSKA (reference sequence). The CDR3 has 13 amino acids. To note about this clonotype: Its matching antigen is unknown.

TCRdb called the reads again in MiXCR, with one record for every CDR3 protein. The sample yields approximately 89,000 distinct CDR3 sequences, 24% seen once. The source of this sequence is a human donor in good health (CMV status not recorded). Some clones in this sample may be carry-over from other donors' samples. V is TRBV20-1 and J is TRBJ2-4; D is perhaps TRBD1 or TRBD2 (5 bases each). Material: CD8+ T cells from cultured PBMCs, obtained from culture after CMV antigen stimulation. CDR3 protein: CSARVWDENIQYF. CDR3 bases: TGCAGTGCTAGGGTCTGGGACGAAAACATTCAGTACTTC.